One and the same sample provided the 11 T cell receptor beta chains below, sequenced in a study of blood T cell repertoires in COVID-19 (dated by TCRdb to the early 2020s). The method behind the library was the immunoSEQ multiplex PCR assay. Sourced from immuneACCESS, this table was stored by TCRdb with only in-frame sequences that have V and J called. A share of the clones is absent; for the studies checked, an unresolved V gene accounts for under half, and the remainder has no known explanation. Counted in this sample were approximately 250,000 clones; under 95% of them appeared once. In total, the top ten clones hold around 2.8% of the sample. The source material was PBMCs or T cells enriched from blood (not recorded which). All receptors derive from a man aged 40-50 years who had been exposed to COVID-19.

This chain's CDR3 is CASQSQTGIFSDTQYF. In nucleotides, the CDR3 is TGTGCCAGTCAGTCCCAGACCGGGATTTTCTCAGATACGCAGTATTTT. The rearrangement links TRBV19 to TRBJ2-3, with D perhaps TRBD2 (5 bases). This CDR3 comprises 16 residues. V lost 8 bases and J lost 4, with 22 bases in between. Germline CDR1 LNHDA, CDR2 SQIVND (reference sequence). The entire variable domain, with the rest obtained from reference TRBV19 and TRBJ2-3, is as follows: DGGITQSPKYLFRKEGQNVTLSCEQNLNHDAMYWYRQDPGQGLRLIYYSQIVNDFQKGDIAEGYSVSREKKESFPLTVTSAQKNPTAFYLCASQSQTGIFSDTQYFGPGTRLTVL.

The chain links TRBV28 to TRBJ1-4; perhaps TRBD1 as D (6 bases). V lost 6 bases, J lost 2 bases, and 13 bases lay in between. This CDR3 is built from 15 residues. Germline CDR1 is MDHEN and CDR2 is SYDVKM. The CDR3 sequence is CASSPGGPTNEKLFF. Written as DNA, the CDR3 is TGTGCCAGCAGCCCGGGGGGGCCCACTAATGAAAAACTGTTTTTT.

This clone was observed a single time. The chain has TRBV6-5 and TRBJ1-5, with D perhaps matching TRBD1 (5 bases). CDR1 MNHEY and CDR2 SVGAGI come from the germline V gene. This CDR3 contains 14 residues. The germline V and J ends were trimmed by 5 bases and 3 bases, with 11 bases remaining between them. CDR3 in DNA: TGTGCCAGCAGTCCCTCAGGGAACAATCAGCCCCAGCATTTT. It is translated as CASSPSGNNQPQHF.

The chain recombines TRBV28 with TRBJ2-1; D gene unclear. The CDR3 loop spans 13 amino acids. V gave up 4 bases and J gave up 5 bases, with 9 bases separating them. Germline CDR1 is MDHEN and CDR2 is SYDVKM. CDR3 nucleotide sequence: TGTGCCAGCAGTTCTGGGCAAGACAATGAGCAGTTCTTC. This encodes CASSSGQDNEQFF.

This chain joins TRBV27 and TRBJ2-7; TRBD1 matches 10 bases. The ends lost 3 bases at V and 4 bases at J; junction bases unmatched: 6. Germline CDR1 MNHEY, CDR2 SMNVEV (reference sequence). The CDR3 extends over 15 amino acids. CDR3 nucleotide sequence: TGTGCCAGCAGTTTGCTCCGGGACAGGGGTTACGAGCAGTACTTC. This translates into CASSLLRDRGYEQYF.

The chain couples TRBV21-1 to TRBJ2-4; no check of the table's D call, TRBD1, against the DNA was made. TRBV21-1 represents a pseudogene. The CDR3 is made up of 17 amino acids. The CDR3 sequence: CASSKGGDRGLKNIQYF. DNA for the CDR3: TGTGCCAGCAGCAAAGGAGGGGACAGGGGGCTCAAAAACATTCAGTACTTC.

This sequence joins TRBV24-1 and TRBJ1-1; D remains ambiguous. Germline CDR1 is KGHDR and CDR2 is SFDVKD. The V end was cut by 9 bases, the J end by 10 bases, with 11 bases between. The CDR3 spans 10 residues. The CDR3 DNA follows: TGTGCCACCGAGGTCCGCGGAGCTTTCTTT. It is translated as CATEVRGAFF.

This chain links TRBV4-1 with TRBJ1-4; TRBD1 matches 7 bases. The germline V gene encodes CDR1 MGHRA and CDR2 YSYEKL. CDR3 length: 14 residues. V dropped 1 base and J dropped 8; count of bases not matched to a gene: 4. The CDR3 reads CASSQVAGGEKLFF. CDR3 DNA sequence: TGCGCCAGCAGCCAAGTAGCAGGGGGGGAAAAACTGTTTTTT.

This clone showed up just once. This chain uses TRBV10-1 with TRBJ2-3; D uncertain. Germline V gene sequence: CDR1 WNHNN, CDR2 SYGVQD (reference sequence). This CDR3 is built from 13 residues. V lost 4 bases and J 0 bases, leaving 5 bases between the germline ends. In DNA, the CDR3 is TGCGCCAGCAGTGGACTCAGCACAGATACGCAGTATTTT. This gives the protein CASSGLSTDTQYF.

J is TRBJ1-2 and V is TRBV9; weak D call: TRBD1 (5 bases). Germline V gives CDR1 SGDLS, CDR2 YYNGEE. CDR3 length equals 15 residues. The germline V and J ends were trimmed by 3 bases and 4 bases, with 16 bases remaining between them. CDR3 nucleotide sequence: TGTGCCAGCAGCGAGTCCAGGGAGGGTACCTATGGCTACACCTTC. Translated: CASSESREGTYGYTF.

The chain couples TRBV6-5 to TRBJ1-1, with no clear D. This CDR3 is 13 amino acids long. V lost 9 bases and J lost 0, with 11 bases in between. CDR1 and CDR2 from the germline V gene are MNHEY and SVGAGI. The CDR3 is CASEASMNTEAFF. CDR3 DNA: TGTGCCAGTGAGGCCTCTATGAACACTGAAGCTTTCTTT.